This T cell receptor (beta chain) was sequenced in a study of spatial heterogeneity in lung cancer. Study outcomes and limitations: Ubiquitous expanded tumor TCRs were observed in blood more at resection than follow-up.

In the library, each TCR cDNA molecule bore its own unique molecular identifier. From the 5' RACE reads, TCRdb called clonotypes with MiXCR, one entry per CDR3 protein. Altogether approximately 81,000 distinct CDR3 sequences are present, roughly 12% being singletons, with the ten largest covering 4.6%. V lost 1 base, J lost 6 bases, and 16 bases lay in between. The germline CDR1 and CDR2 sequences are MNHNY and SVGAGI (reference sequence). The CDR3 spans 16 residues. This clonotype was recorded a few times. Its antigen is as yet unknown. The time point: sample taken at primary tumor resection. No cells were sorted before sequencing. The whole RNA sequenced was extracted from tumor, nontumor lung or frozen PBMC. A total of fewer than 80 untreated early-stage non-small cell lung cancer patients served as donors.

The sample consisted of PBMCs, taken at surgery. The V call is TRBV6-6, the J call TRBJ1-5, with D possibly matching TRBD1 (5 bases). This receptor was taken from a male donor with early-stage non-small cell lung cancer. DNA of the CDR3: TGTGCCAGCAGTTACTTCCAGGGAAATACAGGTCAGCCCCAGCATTTT. It translates to CASSYFQGNTGQPQHF.